The T cell receptor (beta chain) described here comes from a study of tumor-infiltrating lymphocytes in oesophageal squamous cell carcinoma. Each CDR3 protein gets one entry after TCRdb re-called the PCR reads with MiXCR. Found here are approximately 20,000 distinct CDR3 sequences, 40% to 50% of them singletons; the top ten hold about 39%. This clonotype was detected once. The germline V gene has CDR1 MNHEY and CDR2 SVGAGI. The CDR3 has 13 amino acids. The germline V and J ends were trimmed by 6 bases and 4 bases, with 12 bases remaining between them. This chain joins TRBV6-5 and TRBJ1-1, with a tentative D call TRBD1 (5 bases). The sequenced material came from esophageal tumor tissue. This TCR derives from a male donor with esophageal squamous cell carcinoma. CDR3 protein: CASSGTRVTEAFF. CDR3 coding DNA: TGTGCCAGCAGCGGGACGAGGGTCACTGAAGCTTTCTTT.